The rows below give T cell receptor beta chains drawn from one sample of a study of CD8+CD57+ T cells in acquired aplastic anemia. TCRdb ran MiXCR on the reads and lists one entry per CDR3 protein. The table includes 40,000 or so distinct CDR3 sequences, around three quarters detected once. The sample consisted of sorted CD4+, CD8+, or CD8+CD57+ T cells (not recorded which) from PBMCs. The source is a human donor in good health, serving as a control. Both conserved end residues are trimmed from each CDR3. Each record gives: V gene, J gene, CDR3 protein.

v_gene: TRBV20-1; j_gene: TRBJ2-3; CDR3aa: SARDLGTSGGSTDTQY
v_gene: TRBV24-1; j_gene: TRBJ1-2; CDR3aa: ASSQGPGNRDGYT
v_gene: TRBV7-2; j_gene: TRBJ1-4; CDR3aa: ASSLANEKLF
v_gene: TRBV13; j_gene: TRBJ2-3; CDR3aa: ASSVRSGGLGNTQY
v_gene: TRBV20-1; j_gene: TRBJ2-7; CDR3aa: SAYAGRESSYEQY
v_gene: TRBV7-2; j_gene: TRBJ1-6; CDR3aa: ASSARDRASPLH
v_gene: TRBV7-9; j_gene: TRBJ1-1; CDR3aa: ASSSTEAF
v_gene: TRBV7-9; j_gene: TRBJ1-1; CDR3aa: ASSFWPNTEAF
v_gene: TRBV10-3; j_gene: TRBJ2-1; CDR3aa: AIGGSFNEQF
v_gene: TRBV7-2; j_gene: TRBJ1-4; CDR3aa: ASRGRGNEKLF
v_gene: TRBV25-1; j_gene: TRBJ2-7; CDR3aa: ASSERNEQY
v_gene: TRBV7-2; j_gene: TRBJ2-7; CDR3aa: ASSLQRGGMYEQY
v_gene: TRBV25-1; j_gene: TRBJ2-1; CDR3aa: ASSETKREGSHNEQF
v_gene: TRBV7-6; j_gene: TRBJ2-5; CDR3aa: ASSLGNSAETQY
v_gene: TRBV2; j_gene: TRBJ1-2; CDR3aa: ASLRDRGDYGYT